Below are 15 T cell receptor beta chains sequenced from a single sample in a study of graft-versus-host responses after intestinal transplantation. Clones were sequenced by immunoSEQ multiplex PCR, and TCRdb holds only the in-frame ones, with some missing. The top ten clones hold 1.5% to 2% of a sample with roughly 64,000 clones, around nine tenths of them seen once. These receptors have no known antigen. The sequences come from unstimulated CD8+ T cells sorted from spleen or lymph node cells, collected before transplant. Receptors were obtained from a human donor who was the organ donor for an intestinal transplant.

V and J are TRBV19 and TRBJ2-7, with D unresolved. Germline V gene lookup returns CDR1 LNHDA and CDR2 SQIVND (reference sequence). V was cut by 5 bases and J by 2 bases, with 13 bases left in between. The CDR3 totals 14 residues. CDR3 region: CASSPPYSPYEQYF. The CDR3 DNA reads as TGTGCCAGTAGTCCCCCGTACAGCCCCTACGAGCAGTACTTC.

The rearrangement links TRBV6-5 to TRBJ2-3, with a weak D call TRBD2 (5 bases). Germline lookup yields CDR1 MNHEY and CDR2 SVGAGI. Trimming left V 3 bases short and J 1 base short, with 14 bases between. CDR3 size: 16 residues. Here the CDR3 DNA reads TGTGCCAGCAGTTATACGGTTGCGGGCCGCACAGATACGCAGTATTTT. Translation gives CASSYTVAGRTDTQYF.

The chain uses TRBV19 and TRBJ2-7; 8 bases align to TRBD1. The junction had 10 bases not matched to a gene; V was cut back by 8 bases and J by 7 bases. Germline V gene lookup returns CDR1 LNHDA and CDR2 SQIVND (reference sequence). The CDR3 extends over 13 amino acids. This CDR3 is CASPSGRGREQYF. As DNA, the CDR3 is TGTGCCAGTCCATCCGGCAGGGGGCGAGAGCAGTACTTC.

The V gene is TRBV9, the J gene TRBJ2-5; D possibly corresponds to TRBD1 (5 bases). The J call is uncertain, as TRBJ2-7 better fits the DNA end. Germline CDR1 reads SGDLS; CDR2 reads YYNGEE. CDR3 size: 16 residues. The CDR3 is CASSVGPRSTSYEQYF. The CDR3 DNA sequence: TGTGCCAGCAGCGTGGGGCCTCGGTCGACCTCCTACGAGCAGTACTTC.

The chain joins TRBV7-9 to TRBJ2-1; D is possibly TRBD2 (6 bases). This CDR3 contains 12 residues. Trimming took 6 bases from V and 16 from J, leaving 19 bases between them. Germline loops: CDR1 SEHNR, CDR2 FQNEAQ (reference sequence). CDR3 DNA sequence: TGTGCCAGCAGTCCATCGGGAGAGCGTCGCTTCTTC. This codes for CASSPSGERRFF.

The chain carries TRBV7-8 and TRBJ2-2; 8 bases are a match to TRBD1. In germline, CDR1 is SGHVS, CDR2 FQNEAQ. This CDR3 contains 15 residues. V trimming: 1 base; J trimming: 6 bases; junction bases outside the gene matches: 4. CDR3 sequence (DNA): TGTGCCAGCAGCTTAGGGCAGGGGGCGGCCGGGGAGCTGTTTTTT. Encoded protein: CASSLGQGAAGELFF.

This sequence joins TRBV9 and TRBJ2-5; maybe TRBD2 (6 bases). The CDR3 spans 14 residues. The germline gives CDR1 SGDLS, CDR2 YYNGEE. Trimming removed 3 bases from V and 2 bases from J, with 11 bases in between. The CDR3 protein is CASSGGTMQETQYF. CDR3 coding DNA: TGTGCCAGCAGCGGCGGGACGATGCAAGAGACCCAGTACTTC.

Details on this clone: As the CDR3 is not closed by the conserved phenylalanine or tryptophan, this likely results from a read error. The V and J genes are TRBV2 and TRBJ1-2; no definite D call. This CDR3 is built from 14 residues. The V and J ends lost 0 bases and 3 bases respectively, with 8 bases between them. The germline V gene has CDR1 SNHLY and CDR2 FYNNEI. For the CDR3, the DNA is TGTGCCAGCAGTGAAGCGCCGGACGACTATGGCTACACCCTC. Amino acid sequence: CASSEAPDDYGYTL.

This chain connects TRBV19 to TRBJ2-5, with 8 bases matching TRBD2. The germline gives CDR1 LNHDA, CDR2 SQIVND (reference sequence). CDR3 length: 15 amino acids. Losses at the gene ends were 5 bases for V and 4 bases for J; bases not matched to a gene: 9. The CDR3 nucleotides are TGTGCCAGTAGTGGAATAGCGGGAAACGTAGAGACCCAGTACTTC. Its translation is CASSGIAGNVETQYF. Filled out from reference TRBV19 and TRBJ2-5, the complete variable domain reads DGGITQSPKYLFRKEGQNVTLSCEQNLNHDAMYWYRQDPGQGLRLIYYSQIVNDFQKGDIAEGYSVSREKKESFPLTVTSAQKNPTAFYLCASSGIAGNVETQYFGPGTRLLVL.

V usage is TRBV9 and J usage is TRBJ2-3, with 7 positions matching TRBD1. This CDR3 contains 16 residues. CDR1 and CDR2 (germline): SGDLS, YYNGEE. V trimming: 3 bases; J trimming: 2 bases; junction bases outside the gene matches: 9. CDR3 bases: TGTGCCAGCAGCGCCCATGGGGACAGACCCACAGATACGCAGTATTTT. It encodes CASSAHGDRPTDTQYF.

The chain couples TRBV2 to TRBJ2-3; tentative D call: TRBD1 (8 bases). V lost 5 bases and J lost 1, with 13 bases in between. The CDR3 has 15 residues. Germline-derived CDR1 and CDR2 are SNHLY and FYNNEI. The CDR3 here is CASSFTGGGTDTQYF. The CDR3 coding sequence is TGTGCCAGCAGTTTTACAGGGGGGGGCACAGATACGCAGTATTTT.

The gene calls are TRBV23-1 and TRBJ2-7, with D maybe TRBD1 (6 bases). TRBV23-1 is designated an ORF whose function remains uncertain. The CDR3 extends over 14 amino acids. Trimming shortened V by 3 bases and J by 2 bases, and 11 bases separated the two germline ends. The CDR3 loop is CASSQDSQPYEQYF. The CDR3 nucleotides read TGCGCCAGCAGTCAGGACAGCCAACCCTACGAGCAGTACTTC.

This clone was seen more than once but under ten times. The genes are TRBV27 and TRBJ2-6; D gene unclear. Deletions cut 2 bases from V and 2 bases from J, with 7 bases between. The germline V gene has CDR1 MNHEY and CDR2 SMNVEV (reference sequence). The CDR3 consists of 15 residues. The DNA of the CDR3 is TGTGCCAGCAGTTTAATCCCAACTGGGGCCAACGTCCTGACTTTC. Translating it yields CASSLIPTGANVLTF.

Of note for this clone: Within the sample, other DNA sequences also encode this same CDR3. CDR3 residues: CASSLTGGLFYEQYF. The CDR3 DNA follows: TGTGCCAGCAGTTTAACAGGGGGCTTGTTCTACGAGCAGTACTTC. The genes are TRBV28 and TRBJ2-7, with TRBD1 matching 9 bases. CDR1 is MDHEN, CDR2 SYDVKM, per germline. J was trimmed by 3 bases and V by 2 bases; bases with no gene match: 5. The CDR3 is 15 amino acids.

The chain recombines TRBV5-1 with TRBJ1-6; 10 nucleotides agree with TRBD1. The trim removed 8 bases at V and 7 bases at J, leaving 9 bases unmatched. CDR3 length: 15 residues. CDR1 is SGHRS and CDR2 is YFSETQ in the germline V gene. CDR3 sequence: CARKGRDRGNSPLHF. CDR3 DNA sequence: TGCGCCAGAAAAGGGAGGGACAGGGGCAATTCACCCCTCCACTTT.